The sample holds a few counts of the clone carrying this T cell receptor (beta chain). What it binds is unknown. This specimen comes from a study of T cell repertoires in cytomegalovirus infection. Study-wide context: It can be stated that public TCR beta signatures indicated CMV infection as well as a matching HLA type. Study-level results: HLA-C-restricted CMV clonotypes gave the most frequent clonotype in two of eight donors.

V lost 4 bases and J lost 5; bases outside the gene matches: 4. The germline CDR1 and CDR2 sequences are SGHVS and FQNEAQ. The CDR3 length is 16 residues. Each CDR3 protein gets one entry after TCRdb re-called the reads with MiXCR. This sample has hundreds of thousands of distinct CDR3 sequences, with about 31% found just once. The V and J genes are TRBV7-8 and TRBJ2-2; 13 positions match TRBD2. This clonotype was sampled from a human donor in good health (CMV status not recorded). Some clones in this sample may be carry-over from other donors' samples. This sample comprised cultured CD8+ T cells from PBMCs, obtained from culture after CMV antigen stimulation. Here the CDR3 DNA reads TGTGCCAGCAGCTGGGGACTAGCGGGGCTTACCGGGGAGCTGTTTTTT. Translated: CASSWGLAGLTGELFF.